This passage covers 2 T cell receptor beta chains from one sample sequenced in a study of blood T cell repertoires in COVID-19. The method was immunoSEQ multiplex PCR; TCRdb's version includes in-frame clones alone and lacks a portion of them. The repertoire holds almost 90,000 clones, with approximately 89% as singletons. Sequencing used peripheral blood. The receptors derive from a man older than 75 with acute or convalescent COVID-19.

The CDR3 protein is CASSQDTAGGFNEQFF. The DNA for the CDR3 is TGCGCCAGCAGCCAAGATACGGCGGGAGGATTCAATGAGCAGTTCTTC. The chain is built from TRBV4-1 and TRBJ2-1; 8 nucleotides line up with TRBD2. The germline CDR1 and CDR2 sequences are MGHRA and YSYEKL. This CDR3 is 16 amino acids long. With V trimmed by 0 bases and J by 6 bases, 7 bases remained unmatched.

The chain uses TRBV4-3 and TRBJ2-1, with 10 nucleotides matching TRBD2. In germline, CDR1 is LGHNA, CDR2 YSLEER. V trimming: 1 base; J trimming: 6 bases; junction bases outside the gene matches: 15. The CDR3 extends over 19 amino acids. For the CDR3, the DNA is TGCGCCAGCAGCCAAGCCAGAGGGGTACTAAGCGGGAGGGTCAATGAGCAGTTCTTC. Amino acids: CASSQARGVLSGRVNEQFF.